A single sample is the source of the 14 T cell receptor beta chains below, sequenced in a study of OX40 agonist ivuxolimab in advanced cancers. Sequencing was performed with immunoSEQ multiplex PCR; in TCRdb, only in-frame clones are kept and a portion is missing. The top ten hold approximately 0.85% of the sample, which has roughly 82,000 clones, roughly 83% seen once. Specimen: CD4+ or CD8+ T cells sorted from blood, collected in a trial of the OX40 agonist ivuxolimab. The receptors were gathered from an adult with an advanced solid tumor such as melanoma, head and neck, liver or kidney cancer.

This clone was counted a few times. The V call is TRBV27, the J call TRBJ2-7; the D is unclear. CDR3 length: 14 amino acids. Per the germline V gene, CDR1 is MNHEY and CDR2 is SMNVEV (reference sequence). V shed 5 bases and J shed 2 bases, with 13 bases lying between them. CDR3 nucleotides: TGTGCCAGCAGTCCCCGGATAGGGACCTACGAGCAGTACTTC. Translated: CASSPRIGTYEQYF.

CDR3 protein: CASSGLPGTGGASGANVLTF. CDR3 nucleotide sequence: TGTGCCAGCAGCGGACTCCCCGGGACAGGGGGCGCCTCTGGGGCCAACGTCCTGACTTTC. The chain carries TRBV9 and TRBJ2-6; 12 nucleotides align to TRBD1. CDR3 size: 20 residues. From germline, CDR1 is SGDLS and CDR2 YYNGEE. V shed 3 bases, J shed 0 bases, and the junction held 10 bases outside the gene matches. Filled out from reference TRBV9 and TRBJ2-6, the complete variable domain reads DSGVTQTPKHLITATGQRVTLRCSPRSGDLSVYWYQQSLDQGLQFLIQYYNGEERAKGNILERFSAQQFPDLHSELNLSSLELGDSALYFCASSGLPGTGGASGANVLTFGAGSRLTVL.

This chain uses TRBV9 with TRBJ1-6, with a possible D match to TRBD1 (6 bases). Germline V lookup: CDR1 SGDLS, CDR2 YYNGEE. This CDR3 contains 16 residues. Trimming pared 0 bases from V and 6 bases from J, leaving 13 bases between. The CDR3 DNA reads TGTGCCAGCAGCGTAGAGGACAGTTCCCGTAATTCACCCCTCCACTTT. Translating it yields CASSVEDSSRNSPLHF.

The CDR3 spells CASNHNTGTGGYEQYF. The CDR3 coding sequence is TGTGCCAGCAATCACAACACCGGGACAGGGGGTTACGAGCAGTACTTC. This rearrangement joins TRBV6-6 to TRBJ2-7; 11 bases map to TRBD1. The V segment lost 7 bases and the J segment 4 bases; nucleotides outside the gene matches: 12. CDR1 is MNHNY, CDR2 SVGAGI, per germline (reference sequence). CDR3 length: 16 residues.

This clone was counted only a few times. The J gene is TRBJ1-6, the V gene TRBV6-6, with 8 bases matching TRBD1. V gave up 5 bases and J gave up 7 bases; unmatched junction bases: 10. The CDR3 is made up of 16 amino acids. Germline V gives CDR1 MNHNY, CDR2 SVGAGI (reference sequence). The CDR3 spells CASSTGRDRGNSPLHF. CDR3 in DNA: TGTGCCAGCAGTACCGGACGAGACAGGGGAAATTCACCCCTCCACTTT.

This clone came up a few times. The V gene is TRBV4-3, the J gene TRBJ1-5, with D possibly matching TRBD1 (5 bases). V was clipped by 0 bases and J by 4 bases, with 16 bases between them. From germline, CDR1 is LGHNA and CDR2 YSLEER. CDR3 length equals 17 residues. CDR3 sequence: CASSQDGPGRLNQPQHF. The CDR3 nucleotides are TGCGCCAGCAGCCAAGATGGTCCGGGACGGCTGAATCAGCCCCAGCATTTT.

The V call is TRBV6-5, the J call TRBJ2-3; 7 bases fit TRBD2. Germline assignment: CDR1 MNHEY and CDR2 SVGAGI. The CDR3 sequence is 15 residues long. V lost 8 bases to trimming and J lost 2 bases; unmatched junction nucleotides: 10. CDR3 amino acids: CASGDRAGSTDTQYF. CDR3 coding DNA: TGTGCCAGCGGAGACCGAGCGGGGTCCACAGATACGCAGTATTTT.

The chain employs TRBV5-7 and TRBJ2-5; TRBD1 agrees at 12 bases. TRBV5-7 is identified as an open reading frame with a role that is uncertain. CDR3 size: 18 residues. V lost 3 bases to trimming and J lost 2 bases; unmatched junction nucleotides: 11. As DNA, the CDR3 is TGTGCCAGCAGCTCGAGGACCGGGACAGGGGGCCCGCAAGAGACCCAGTACTTC. Its translation: CASSSRTGTGGPQETQYF.

V and J are TRBV27 and TRBJ1-6; 9 bases are shared with TRBD1. From germline, CDR1 is MNHEY and CDR2 SMNVEV (reference sequence). The trim removed 10 bases at V and 5 bases at J, leaving 6 bases unmatched. This CDR3 is 14 amino acids long. Here the CDR3 DNA reads TGTGCCACCCAGCGGGACAGGGATAATTCACCCCTCCACTTT. Protein sequence: CATQRDRDNSPLHF.

The V gene is TRBV10-1, the J gene TRBJ1-2; TRBD1 might be the D (6 bases). The CDR3 has 13 residues. Trimming left V 7 bases short and J 8 bases short, with 17 bases between. CDR1 is WNHNN and CDR2 is SYGVQD in the germline V gene (reference sequence). DNA of the CDR3: TGCGCCAGCATTGCAGGGGAGAGGCAGGGCTACACCTTC. Encoded protein: CASIAGERQGYTF.

The V call is TRBV28, the J call TRBJ2-5, with D possibly matching TRBD2 (5 bases). V dropped 5 bases and J dropped 7 bases, with 11 bases sitting between them. The CDR3 loop spans 12 amino acids. The V gene's germline CDR1 is MDHEN and CDR2 SYDVKM. CDR3 in DNA: TGTGCCAGCAGTATGGAGGTAGGGACCCAGTACTTC. This gives the protein CASSMEVGTQYF.

J is TRBJ2-3 and V is TRBV7-2; TRBD1 matches 11 bases. The CDR3 totals 14 residues. V lost 5 bases to trimming and J lost 5 bases; unmatched junction nucleotides: 3. Germline V gives CDR1 SGHTA, CDR2 FQGNSA. The CDR3 DNA reads TGTGCCAGCAGCCGGGACAGGGGGGGAGATACGCAGTATTTT. Amino acid sequence: CASSRDRGGDTQYF.

This clone was seen just once. This rearrangement joins TRBV5-4 to TRBJ2-5, with TRBD2 as a possible D gene (5 bases). CDR1 is SGHNT and CDR2 is YYREEE in the germline V gene (reference sequence). This CDR3 has 15 amino acids. V lost 6 bases and J lost 5, with 20 bases in between. CDR3: CASTPTGGLRETQYF. The CDR3 coding sequence is TGTGCCAGCACCCCCACTGGAGGTTTACGCGAGACCCAGTACTTC.

In the case of this clone: This sample also contains other DNA sequences that code for the same CDR3. V and J are TRBV5-1 and TRBJ2-3, with TRBD1 matching 7 bases. This CDR3 has 14 amino acids. The germline gives CDR1 SGHRS, CDR2 YFSETQ. V shed 4 bases, J shed 2 bases, and the junction held 4 bases outside the gene matches. The CDR3 loop is CASSPGQNTDTQYF. The CDR3 region has the DNA TGCGCCAGCAGCCCGGGACAGAACACAGATACGCAGTATTTT.